This T cell receptor beta chain was observed in a study of cytomegalovirus exposure and HLA in healthy donors. Looking at the study overall: Among the roughly 380 donors who were genotyped, about 86% fell in the genetic ancestry cluster that is associated with self-reported Caucasian donors. The study's findings and limits: By HLA locus, TCR association rates varied in a later analysis, with DRB1 showing the most and HLA-C the fewest.

All the people who gave samples were healthy bone marrow donors. Primers: 60 Vbeta forward and 13 Jbeta reverse. Assay: immunoSEQ multiplex PCR; the TCRdb copy retains only in-frame clones and omits some. In the table there are approximately 92,000 clones, around four fifths of which are singletons. Concerning this clone itself: The antigen is undetermined.

Sequencing was carried out using PBMCs. This sequence was found in a man aged 50 to 59 in good health and CMV-seropositive.

CDR3 nucleotide sequence: TGTGCCACCAGCAGAGTGGGACTAGGAGGCACCGGGGAGCTGTTTTTT. Protein: CATSRVGLGGTGELFF. The rearrangement uses TRBV15 and TRBJ2-2; 8 positions match TRBD2. The V and J ends lost 1 base and 4 bases, in that order; junction bases with no gene match: 5. In germline, CDR1 is LNHNV, CDR2 YYDKDF (reference sequence). The CDR3 covers 16 residues.